This T cell receptor (beta chain) was found in a study of cytomegalovirus exposure and HLA in healthy donors. Overall study findings and caveats: Researchers reported from a later analysis that most CMV-associated TCR beta chains appeared HLA-restricted. Judged likely to be a sequencing artifact was a cluster of highly shared sequence variants.

The sample holds a few counts of this clone. Its matching antigen is unknown. Other DNA sequences in the same sample also yield this CDR3. Deletions cut 2 bases from V and 0 bases from J, with 11 bases between. CDR1 MNHEY and CDR2 SVGAGI come from the germline V gene. This CDR3 is built from 15 residues. PCR was performed using 60 Vbeta and 13 Jbeta primers. Libraries were prepared by immunoSEQ multiplex PCR; TCRdb keeps only in-frame clonotypes and omits some of them. The profile shows around 140,000 clones, more than 75% of them singletons. Each donor was nominally healthy when sampled (though unrecorded immune exposures were likely).

Sample: PBMCs. This rearrangement joins TRBV6-5 to TRBJ2-7; weak D call: TRBD2 (5 bases). This receptor was identified in a middle-aged woman in good health and CMV-seropositive. CDR3 bases: TGTGCCAGCAGTTACGCGAGCGGTTTCTCCTACGAGCAGTACTTC. Protein sequence: CASSYASGFSYEQYF.